One T cell receptor beta chain is described in this entry. These data come from a study of blood T cell repertoires in COVID-19. Study details: Samples representing acute and convalescent COVID-19 were sourced from the United States, Italy and Spain.

CDR1 and CDR2 (germline): LGHDT, YNNKEL (reference sequence). V was pared by 4 bases and J by 5 bases, with 5 bases between. The CDR3 consists of 12 residues. Recruits, aged roughly 18 to 100 years, lived in some 25 US areas. Data came from immunoSEQ multiplex PCR; TCRdb stores just in-frame clones and leaves some out. In the table there are under 200,000 clones, about 82% of which are singletons. The sequence came from a man aged 40-49 years with acute COVID-19. Material for sequencing was PBMCs or T cells enriched from blood (not recorded which). This sequence joins TRBV3-1 (or the pseudogene TRBV3-2) and TRBJ2-2, with no clear D. CDR3 in DNA: TGTGCCAGCAGCCGCAGGACCGGGGAGCTGTTTTTT. Translated: CASSRRTGELFF.